Presented here are 14 T cell receptor beta chains from one specimen sequenced in a study of regulatory T cells in long-lasting Graves disease. Specified time point: persistent/refractory GD, antithyroid drugs over 5 years with positive TRAb. PBMC-derived RNA was used for the TCR library. Through Arm-PCR of CDR3 regions and iRepertoire HTBI primers, TCR beta libraries were built. One entry per CDR3 protein results from TCRdb running MiXCR on the multiplex PCR reads. The sample carries a few hundred thousand distinct CDR3 sequences, 20% to 25% recorded once. Source: peripheral blood mononuclear cells (PBMCs), taken when the disease was refractory, from a patient treated with antithyroid drugs. These receptors originate from a woman between 40 and 55 years old with Graves disease.

This CDR3 reads CASSSLRDSGANVLTF. DNA for the CDR3: TGTGCCAGCAGTTCTCTCAGGGACTCTGGGGCCAACGTCCTGACTTTC. This chain connects TRBV6-5 to TRBJ2-6; the D gene is possibly TRBD1 (5 bases). Per the germline V gene, CDR1 is MNHEY and CDR2 is SVGAGI. CDR3 length: 16 residues. V was clipped by 4 bases and J by 0 bases, with 10 bases between them.

This clonotype was recorded many times. The V and J genes are TRBV20-1 and TRBJ2-5; 8 bases align to TRBD2. Trimming took 0 bases from V and 5 from J; bases not matched to a gene: 8. The CDR3 contains 15 residues. Germline values: CDR1 DFQATT, CDR2 SNEGSKA (reference sequence). The CDR3 nucleotides read TGCAGTGCTAGAGAATACCCGGGACTAGGGGAGACCCAGTACTTC. Protein: CSAREYPGLGETQYF.

The chain couples TRBV5-1 to TRBJ2-3, with TRBD1 identical over 7 bases. Germline V lookup: CDR1 SGHRS, CDR2 YFSETQ. The CDR3 is made up of 13 amino acids. The ends lost 5 bases at V and 1 base at J; junction bases unmatched: 1. The CDR3 loop is CASRGQRTDTQYF. CDR3 DNA: TGCGCCAGCAGGGGACAGCGCACAGATACGCAGTATTTT.

There are many counts of this clonotype. The gene calls are TRBV5-1 and TRBJ1-1; D remains ambiguous. V lost 4 bases and J 1 base, leaving 5 bases between the germline ends. CDR3 size: 12 residues. The germline V gene has CDR1 SGHRS and CDR2 YFSETQ. The CDR3 DNA follows: TGCGCCAGCAGCATCGCGAACACTGAAGCTTTCTTT. Protein sequence: CASSIANTEAFF.

The rearrangement links TRBV10-3 to TRBJ1-3; D gene unclear. V dropped 0 bases and J dropped 4 bases, with 13 bases sitting between them. Germline CDR1 and CDR2: ENHRY and SYGVKD. The CDR3 loop spans 16 amino acids. CDR3 sequence: CAISESGWAEGNTIYF. For the CDR3, the DNA is TGTGCCATCAGTGAGTCGGGGTGGGCTGAAGGAAACACCATATATTTT.

This clonotype has more than one count but fewer than ten. This chain uses TRBV28 with TRBJ2-1; D unclear. The CDR3 totals 14 residues. Trimming pared 2 bases from V and 7 bases from J, leaving 12 bases between. Germline V CDR1 and CDR2: MDHEN, SYDVKM. The chain's CDR3 is CASSLTSYGNEQFF. In nucleotides, the CDR3 is TGTGCCAGCAGTTTAACTTCTTATGGGAATGAGCAGTTCTTC.

This clonotype appeared a few times. The chain carries TRBV27 and TRBJ2-2; D possibly corresponds to TRBD1 (5 bases). Trimming shortened V by 5 bases and J by 1 base, and 11 bases separated the two germline ends. The V gene's germline CDR1 is MNHEY and CDR2 SMNVEV (reference sequence). The CDR3 totals 15 residues. The CDR3 nucleotides are TGTGCCAGCAGTGCCGACAGACAGAACACCGGGGAGCTGTTTTTT. Translating gives CASSADRQNTGELFF.

This chain joins TRBV20-1 and TRBJ2-3; maybe TRBD1 (6 bases). The length of the CDR3 is 14 residues. Germline CDR1 DFQATT, CDR2 SNEGSKA (reference sequence). Trimming cost V 5 bases and J 1 base, with 13 bases left between them. In DNA form, the CDR3 reads TGCAGTGCTTTGGGGGCCGTCCGCACAGATACGCAGTATTTT. Amino acid sequence: CSALGAVRTDTQYF.

This clonotype has just a few counts. The CDR3 loop is CASSIDAGYSNQPQHF. CDR3 bases: TGTGCCAGTAGTATAGATGCGGGATATAGCAATCAGCCCCAGCATTTT. The gene calls are TRBV19 and TRBJ1-5; D remains unclear. CDR3 length: 16 residues. V was pared by 0 bases and J by 0 bases, with 9 bases between. Germline loops: CDR1 LNHDA, CDR2 SQIVND (reference sequence).

This clonotype came up many times. V is TRBV14 and J is TRBJ2-5; D may be TRBD1 (7 bases). CDR1 SGHDN and CDR2 FVKESK come from the germline V gene. The length of the CDR3 is 18 residues. Trimming cost V 3 bases and J 5 bases, with 25 bases left between them. The CDR3 DNA reads as TGTGCCAGCAGCCACTATACTTGGAGGGGGCGGATTGGGGAGACCCAGTACTTC. It yields the protein CASSHYTWRGRIGETQYF.

The rearrangement links TRBV10-3 to TRBJ1-2; tentatively, D is TRBD1 (6 bases). Trimming took 8 bases from V and 4 from J, leaving 17 bases between them. Germline-derived CDR1 and CDR2 are ENHRY and SYGVKD. The CDR3 extends over 14 amino acids. CDR3 nucleotides: TGTGCCATCGGACAAGGGGGGACAATCTATGGCTACACCTTC. It codes for CAIGQGGTIYGYTF.

This clonotype has just a few counts. This chain connects TRBV7-9 to TRBJ1-5; 7 bases fit TRBD1. The CDR3 has 14 residues. Losses at the gene ends were 3 bases for V and 5 bases for J; bases not matched to a gene: 4. Germline V gives CDR1 SEHNR, CDR2 FQNEAQ (reference sequence). The CDR3 DNA follows: TGTGCCAGCAGCTTTTCAGGGGGTTATCAGCCCCAGCATTTT. It codes for CASSFSGGYQPQHF.

This clonotype was seen many times. The chain couples TRBV5-5 to TRBJ2-5, with D maybe TRBD2 (5 bases). The CDR3 totals 17 residues. With 1 base removed from V and 2 bases from J, the gap between germline ends came to 18 bases. From germline, CDR1 is SGHKS and CDR2 YYEKEE (reference sequence). CDR3 sequence: CASSLYERPTMQETQYF. The CDR3 bases are TGTGCCAGCAGCTTGTACGAGCGGCCCACGATGCAAGAGACCCAGTACTTC.

This chain uses TRBV20-1 with TRBJ2-5, with 8 bases that match TRBD2. V dropped 5 bases and J dropped 5; count of bases not matched to a gene: 13. The length of the CDR3 is 15 residues. The germline gives CDR1 DFQATT, CDR2 SNEGSKA (reference sequence). The CDR3 is CSASPYSGKGETQYF. The CDR3 coding sequence is TGCAGTGCTTCTCCCTATAGCGGGAAGGGGGAGACCCAGTACTTC.